The 25 T cell receptor beta chains in this list originate from one sample, sequenced in a study of blood T cells in healthy people across ages. The use of a sample-barcoded 5' primer and a J-beta primer mix characterized a second PCR of 7 to 11 cycles. TCRdb ran MiXCR on the 5' RACE reads and lists one entry per CDR3 protein. The sample holds hundreds of thousands of distinct CDR3 sequences, 25% to 30% seen once. Sequenced sample: blood. These receptor sequences come from a woman older than 75 in good health.

This clonotype turned up a few times. A much larger clone sits a single nucleotide away, making a read error possible. The chain recombines TRBV20-1 with TRBJ1-6; 7 nucleotides match TRBD1. CDR1 DFQATT and CDR2 SNEGSKA come from the germline V gene (reference sequence). This CDR3 spans 16 amino acids. This chain's CDR3 is CSADEVPGGGNSPPHF. CDR3 coding DNA: TGCAGCGCCGACGAAGTCCCAGGGGGGGGTAATTCACCCCCCCACTTT.

This clonotype was counted ten times or more. The rearrangement joins TRBV20-1 to TRBJ2-7; 7 bases are shared with TRBD2. V dropped 5 bases and J dropped 0; count of bases not matched to a gene: 10. The germline gives CDR1 DFQATT, CDR2 SNEGSKA (reference sequence). The CDR3 totals 15 residues. The CDR3 loop is CSALPVGRDSYEQYF. The CDR3 DNA sequence: TGCAGTGCTCTTCCTGTGGGGAGGGACTCCTACGAGCAGTACTTC.

Regarding this clonotype: At one boundary the junction diverges from the germline segment, which might be a read error. The V and J genes are TRBV28 and TRBJ1-6, with 10 bases lining up with TRBD1. Germline V gene data show CDR1 as MDHEN and CDR2 as SYDVKM. This CDR3 region has 19 residues. The chain's CDR3 is CASSLPGQGWVSYNSPRHF. The CDR3 region has the DNA TGTGCCAGCAGTTTACCGGGACAGGGGTGGGTCTCCTATAATTCACCCCGCCACTTT.

The V call is TRBV7-9, the J call TRBJ2-2, with TRBD1 matching 7 bases. In germline, CDR1 is SEHNR, CDR2 FQNEAQ (reference sequence). J lost 0 bases, V lost 5 bases, and 3 bases had no gene match. This CDR3 region has 15 residues. The CDR3 DNA reads TGTGCCAGCAGCCGGGGACAGACGAACACCGGGGAGCTGTTTTTT. Translation gives CASSRGQTNTGELFF.

This clonotype turned up a few times. The chain links TRBV11-1 to TRBJ2-2, with D tentatively TRBD1 (6 bases). CDR3 size: 15 residues. Germline CDR1 is SGHAT and CDR2 is FQDESV (reference sequence). Trimming took off 5 bases at V and 5 bases at J, with 15 bases between the two ends. The CDR3 nucleotides are TGTGCCAGCAGCCTTGAGACAGGCACTACCGGGGAGCTGTTTTTT. Protein sequence: CASSLETGTTGELFF.

This clonotype was counted many times. The chain has TRBV5-1 and TRBJ1-4, with D perhaps TRBD1 (6 bases). V lost 4 bases to trimming and J lost 8 bases, with 9 bases between them. CDR1 and CDR2 from the germline V gene are SGHRS and YFSETQ. The CDR3 runs to 12 residues. The CDR3 loop is CASSADREKLFF. The CDR3 DNA reads as TGCGCCAGCAGCGCCGACAGGGAAAAACTGTTTTTT.

This clonotype appeared a few times. Possible read error: a much larger clone is one base away. This chain uses TRBV6-1 with TRBJ2-7; 9 bases fit TRBD1. V lost 0 bases, J lost 7 bases, and 7 bases stayed unmatched. CDR3 length: 15 amino acids. Germline assignment: CDR1 MNHNS and CDR2 SASEGT. In nucleotides, the CDR3 is TGTGCCAGCAGTGAAGCGGGGGACAGGGACCATGAGCAGTACTTC. Protein product: CASSEAGDRDHEQYF.

This clonotype was counted at least ten times. The genes are TRBV5-4 and TRBJ1-2, with 9 bases that match TRBD1. There are 15 residues in the CDR3. Germline loops: CDR1 SGHNT, CDR2 YYREEE (reference sequence). The trim removed 3 bases at V and 2 bases at J, leaving 5 bases unmatched. The CDR3: CASSSRDRANYGYTF. The CDR3 bases are TGTGCCAGCAGCTCCAGGGACAGGGCAAACTATGGCTACACCTTC.

This clonotype came up many times. V is TRBV9 and J is TRBJ2-1; weak D call: TRBD1 (6 bases). Between the trimmed V and J ends, which lost 2 bases and 0 bases, there was a span of 9 bases. CDR1 SGDLS and CDR2 YYNGEE come from the germline V gene. The CDR3 is made up of 15 amino acids. For the CDR3, the DNA is TGTGCCAGCAGCGTCGCAGGGGCCTCCTACAATGAGCAGTTCTTC. This codes for CASSVAGASYNEQFF.

The genes are TRBV4-2 and TRBJ2-7, with a tentative D call TRBD2 (8 bases). Germline V CDR1 and CDR2: LGHNA, YNFKEQ. The CDR3 runs to 16 residues. The V end was cut by 2 bases, the J end by 2 bases, with 16 bases between. CDR3 amino acids: CASSQIRQGLAYEQYF. In DNA, the CDR3 is TGTGCCAGCAGCCAAATAAGACAGGGACTAGCCTACGAGCAGTACTTC.

This clonotype came up once. A read error may be the cause here, since a much bigger clone is one base away. The chain joins TRBV3-1 to TRBJ2-1; a weak D match, TRBD2 (5 bases). The V gene's germline CDR1 is LGHDT and CDR2 YNNKEL (reference sequence). The CDR3 consists of 13 residues. The CDR3 nucleotides are TGTACCAGCAGCCAAGAGAACTTCCGGGGGCAGTTCTTC. This gives the protein CTSSQENFRGQFF.

This clonotype was observed a few times. The V call is TRBV7-2, the J call TRBJ1-6; the match to TRBD1 covers 7 bases. CDR3 length: 15 residues. The germline gives CDR1 SGHTA, CDR2 FQGNSA. V shed 5 bases, J shed 3 bases, and the junction held 4 bases outside the gene matches. The CDR3 DNA sequence: TGTGCCAGCAGCGCCAGACAGGGCTATAATTCACCCCTCCACTTT. Protein: CASSARQGYNSPLHF.

This clonotype was detected a few times. This chain uses TRBV29-1 with TRBJ1-1; D not resolved. The germline gives CDR1 SQVTM, CDR2 ANQGSEA. This CDR3 has 10 residues. V was trimmed by 6 bases and J by 3 bases, leaving 5 bases between them. The CDR3 bases are TGCAGCGTAATATACACTGAAGCTTTCTTT. Translating gives CSVIYTEAFF.

Notes on this clonotype: A much more abundant neighbour one base away suggests this may be a read error. The rearrangement joins TRBV27 to TRBJ2-1, with 12 bases aligning to TRBD2. The germline gives CDR1 MNHEY, CDR2 SMNVEV (reference sequence). This CDR3 spans 17 amino acids. CDR3 DNA sequence: TGTGCCGGCAGTCCCACAGACCTAGCGGGGGGGCCGAGTGAGCAGTTCTTC. As protein: CAGSPTDLAGGPSEQFF.

This clonotype has only a few counts. V gene TRBV20-1 combines with J gene TRBJ2-7; D call uncertain. Near its end, the DNA agrees better with TRBJ2-5, so the J call may be wrong. This CDR3 region has 12 residues. Germline lookup yields CDR1 DFQATT and CDR2 SNEGSKA (reference sequence). The CDR3 coding sequence is TGCAGTGCTCGCTCTAGGTTAGAGACCCAGTACTTC. Protein: CSARSRLETQYF.

This clonotype appeared many times. The chain has TRBV15 and TRBJ2-3; 8 bases are a match to TRBD2. V shed 1 base, J shed 3 bases, and the junction held 9 bases outside the gene matches. The germline V gene has CDR1 LNHNV and CDR2 YYDKDF (reference sequence). The CDR3 has 17 residues. Here the CDR3 DNA reads TGTGCCACCAGCAGAGGGGAGTCCGGGGGGGCAACAGATACGCAGTATTTT. The encoded protein is CATSRGESGGATDTQYF.

This clonotype was detected ten times or more. The genes are TRBV29-1 and TRBJ1-5; no firm D call. The CDR3 consists of 12 residues. Trimming stripped 6 bases from V and 0 bases from J, with 6 bases between. Germline CDR1 reads SQVTM; CDR2 reads ANQGSEA. Written as DNA, the CDR3 is TGCAGCGTCTCAGATAGCAATCAGCCCCAGCATTTT. Translation: CSVSDSNQPQHF.

About this clonotype itself: At one end the junction does not follow the germline gene, possibly because of a read error. This chain links TRBV6-2 or TRBV6-3 with TRBJ1-5; D may be TRBD1 (6 bases). The CDR3 covers 15 residues. The germline V gene has CDR1 MNHEY and CDR2 SVGEGT. CDR3 nucleotides: TGTGCCAGCAGGTTGGGGGCAGCCGCCAATCGGCCCCAGCATTTT. Protein: CASRLGAAANRPQHF.

J is TRBJ2-3 and V is TRBV12-3 or TRBV12-4, with D possibly TRBD1 on 6 matching bases. The CDR3 spans 15 residues. V lost 1 base and J lost 11, with 19 bases in between. The CDR3 DNA is TGTGCCAGCAGTTTAGGCTCTCAGGGGCCGCGGAAGCAGTATTTT. Its protein product is CASSLGSQGPRKQYF.

Concerning this clonotype itself: A much larger clonotype is one base distant, so this may be a read error. This chain uses TRBV7-2 with TRBJ2-7, with D tentatively TRBD2 (6 bases). V lost 0 bases to trimming and J lost 3 bases, with 9 bases between them. Germline V lookup: CDR1 SGHTA, CDR2 FQGNSA. This CDR3 has 14 amino acids. The CDR3 coding sequence is TGTGCCAGCAGCTTAGCGGGACTTTGCTACGAGCAGTACTTC. This encodes CASSLAGLCYEQYF.

This clonotype came up many times. The chain couples TRBV27 to TRBJ2-3, with D tentatively TRBD1 or TRBD2 (5 bases each). The V end was cut by 7 bases, the J end by 8 bases, with 16 bases between. The CDR3 is 13 amino acids. CDR1 and CDR2 (germline): MNHEY, SMNVEV (reference sequence). DNA for the CDR3: TGTGCCAGCACCAGGGACCGGCGAGGTACGCAGTATTTT. Protein: CASTRDRRGTQYF.

This clonotype was recorded many times. J is TRBJ2-1 and V is TRBV28, with TRBD2 identical over 7 bases. The germline V gene has CDR1 MDHEN and CDR2 SYDVKM. The CDR3 is made up of 14 amino acids. Germline trimming cut 5 bases from V and 8 bases from J; bases unmatched to any gene: 9. Here the CDR3 reads CASSQPGLSDEQFF. Written as DNA, the CDR3 is TGTGCCAGCAGTCAACCGGGACTATCAGATGAGCAGTTCTTC.

The J gene is TRBJ2-3, the V gene TRBV20-1; no definite D call. Trimming cost V 2 bases and J 4 bases, with 16 bases left between them. This CDR3 has 15 amino acids. In germline, CDR1 is DFQATT, CDR2 SNEGSKA (reference sequence). CDR3 nucleotides: TGCAGTGCTAGACCTGCCCTGCAGGTTGCAGATACGCAGTATTTT. This translates into CSARPALQVADTQYF.

Details on this clonotype: The junction and the germline gene differ at one end; a read error may be behind it. CDR3 residues: CASRGGGGGGERFF. DNA for the CDR3: TGTGCCAGCCGTGGCGGGGGCGGTGGCGGGGAGCGGTTTTTT. The chain carries TRBV10-3 and TRBJ2-2, with a weak D call TRBD2 (7 bases). Germline values: CDR1 ENHRY, CDR2 SYGVKD. The CDR3 runs 14 residues.

In this sample, this clonotype turned up many times. This chain connects TRBV25-1 to TRBJ1-2; 10 positions agree with TRBD1. Germline V gene data show CDR1 as MGHDK and CDR2 as SYGVNS. CDR3 size: 15 residues. Losses at the gene ends were 4 bases for V and 5 bases for J; bases not matched to a gene: 7. The CDR3 spells CASSGDRGRGYGYTF. Here the CDR3 DNA reads TGTGCCAGCAGTGGCGACAGGGGGCGAGGATATGGCTACACCTTC.